This paragraph reports one T cell receptor beta chain. V was clipped by 3 bases and J by 2 bases, with 10 bases between them. The CDR3 loop spans 15 amino acids. Germline V gene lookup returns CDR1 KGHSH and CDR2 LQKENI. Of the isolated RNA, all was reverse transcribed, and so the sequenced material was expressed TCRB transcripts. Sequencing was performed with immunoSEQ multiplex PCR; in TCRdb, only in-frame clones are kept and a portion is missing. The sample carries about 930,000 clones, roughly 16% recorded once. These data are taken from a study of beta chain features in type 1 diabetes. This clonotype was sampled from a woman between 18 and 29 years old in good health. The sequenced sample consisted of naive CD4+ T cells from blood. The rearrangement joins TRBV18 to TRBJ1-4, with unresolved D. The CDR3 coding sequence is TGTGCCAGCTCACCCATTAGTGGGACTAATGAAAAACTGTTTTTT. Amino acid sequence: CASSPISGTNEKLFF.